The entry that follows covers one T cell receptor beta chain sequence. Germline V gene data show CDR1 as LNHNV and CDR2 as YYDKDF (reference sequence). The CDR3 length is 13 residues. TCRdb re-called the 5' RACE reads and shows each CDR3 protein once, DNA omitted. The table for this sample gives about 160,000 distinct CDR3 sequences. The data belong to a study of T cells expressing NK-cell markers. In the study overall: There were seven HCMV-seropositive donors and one seronegative donor among the eight sequenced.

Sequenced sample: blood T cells: a sorted CD56 or NKG2C T cell subset, CD4+ or CD8+ T cells, or bulk PBMC T cells (not recorded which). This receptor was taken from a woman between 18 and 70 years old in good health. The chain joins TRBV15 to TRBJ1-1. The CDR3 loop reads CATSRRDSPEAFF. The entire variable domain, with the rest obtained from reference TRBV15 and TRBJ1-1, is as follows: DAMVIQNPRYQVTQFGKPVTLSCSQTLNHNVMYWYQQKSSQAPKLLFHYYDKDFNNEADTPDNFQSRRPNTSFCFLDIRSPGLGDTAMYLCATSRRDSPEAFFGQGTRLTVV.